The clone carrying this T cell receptor beta chain was recorded a few times. What it recognizes is unknown. One entry per CDR3 protein results from TCRdb running MiXCR on the reads. There are around 900,000 distinct CDR3 sequences in the sample; roughly 30% occur only once, and more than 13% lies in the top ten. This record comes from a study of T cell repertoires in cytomegalovirus infection. The CDR3 is made up of 14 amino acids. V lost 10 bases, J lost 1 base, and 13 bases lay in between. The sequences come from cultured CD8+ T cells from PBMCs, collected from culture after CMV antigen stimulation. The clonotype originates from a human donor in good health (CMV status not recorded). Some clones in this sample may be carry-over from other donors' samples. The chain links TRBV12-3 or TRBV12-4 to TRBJ2-2; the D is unclear. CDR3 sequence reads: CATTFRKNTGELFF. Here the CDR3 DNA reads TGTGCCACCACCTTTAGAAAGAACACCGGGGAGCTGTTTTTT.